These 19 T cell receptor beta chains were sequenced from one sample in a study of cytomegalovirus exposure and HLA in healthy donors. The PCR employed 60 Vbeta primers together with 13 Jbeta primers. Produced via immunoSEQ multiplex PCR; TCRdb's table is partial and in-frame only. This table holds 150,000 to 200,000 clones, around 75% found once. Sequencing input: PBMCs. These receptor sequences come from a male donor in good health and CMV-seronegative.

The V and J genes are TRBV27 and TRBJ1-4; no clear D gene. Germline V gene data show CDR1 as MNHEY and CDR2 as SMNVEV (reference sequence). V shed 2 bases and J shed 5 bases, with 9 bases lying between them. This CDR3 has 14 residues. The CDR3: CASSLGGSNEKLFF. CDR3 DNA sequence: TGTGCCAGCAGTTTAGGTGGGAGCAATGAAAAACTGTTTTTT.

The chain combines TRBV6-1 with TRBJ2-5; 9 nucleotides match TRBD2. Germline values: CDR1 MNHNS, CDR2 SASEGT. Germline trimming cut 5 bases from V and 1 base from J; bases unmatched to any gene: 2. There are 14 residues in the CDR3. The CDR3 DNA follows: TGTGCCAGCAGTCCGGGACTAGCCCAAGAGACCCAGTACTTC. Its translation: CASSPGLAQETQYF.

This chain joins TRBV5-1 and TRBJ1-2; TRBD1 aligns across 12 bases. The CDR3 is made up of 17 amino acids. V was pared by 0 bases and J by 6 bases, with 9 bases of the junction left unmatched. The germline V gene has CDR1 SGHRS and CDR2 YFSETQ. DNA for the CDR3: TGCGCCAGCAGCTTGGGGGGGACAGGGGGCGCAGTCGATGGCTACACCTTC. This translates into CASSLGGTGGAVDGYTF. The whole variable domain, filled in from reference TRBV5-1 and TRBJ1-2, reads KAGVTQTPRYLIKTRGQQVTLSCSPISGHRSVSWYQQTPGQGLQFLFEYFSETQRNKGNFPGRFSGRQFSNSRSEMNVSTLELGDSALYLCASSLGGTGGAVDGYTFGSGTRLTVV.

The J gene is TRBJ1-2, the V gene TRBV18, with D perhaps matching TRBD1 (6 bases). Per the germline V gene, CDR1 is KGHSH and CDR2 is LQKENI. This CDR3 has 14 amino acids. The germline V and J ends were trimmed by 0 bases and 7 bases, with 12 bases remaining between them. The CDR3, as DNA: TGTGCCAGCTCACCACCCAGGGGCGCGGTTGGCTACACCTTC. It translates to CASSPPRGAVGYTF. The variable domain in full, with the rest retrieved from reference TRBV18 and TRBJ1-2, is NAGVMQNPRHLVRRRGQEARLRCSPMKGHSHVYWYRQLPEEGLKFMVYLQKENIIDESGMPKERFSAEFPKEGPSILRIQQVVRGDSAAYFCASSPPRGAVGYTFGSGTRLTVV.

This clone was counted a few times. The same CDR3 is also encoded by other DNA sequences in this sample. The J gene is TRBJ2-3, the V gene TRBV7-2; 7 bases map to TRBD2. From germline, CDR1 is SGHTA and CDR2 FQGNSA. There are 13 residues in the CDR3. V lost 3 bases and J lost 5; bases outside the gene matches: 2. The CDR3: CASSFTGGDTQYF. The CDR3 DNA sequence: TGTGCCAGCAGCTTCACGGGGGGAGATACGCAGTATTTT.

This chain connects TRBV5-4 to TRBJ1-3; 7 nucleotides match TRBD1. CDR3 length equals 15 residues. Trimming took 4 bases from V and 3 from J; bases not matched to a gene: 7. CDR1 is SGHNT, CDR2 YYREEE, per germline (reference sequence). CDR3 DNA sequence: TGTGCCAGCAGCCCTTCAGGGGGGCTTGGAAACACCATATATTTT. The encoded protein is CASSPSGGLGNTIYF.

This clone was detected only once. Here the CDR3 reads CASRDTGTGLYEQYF. In nucleotides, the CDR3 is TGTGCCAGCAGAGACACCGGGACAGGACTATACGAGCAGTACTTC. The chain combines TRBV6-1 with TRBJ2-7, with TRBD1 identical over 8 bases. Germline V gene data show CDR1 as MNHNS and CDR2 as SASEGT. V trimming: 6 bases; J trimming: 4 bases; junction bases outside the gene matches: 11. This CDR3 is built from 15 residues.

The V gene is TRBV19, the J gene TRBJ2-3; a weak D match, TRBD1 (6 bases). Germline CDR1 reads LNHDA; CDR2 reads SQIVND (reference sequence). V lost 3 bases, J lost 5 bases, and 18 bases lay in between. This CDR3 contains 16 residues. CDR3 sequence: CASSIRVKGDGDTQYF. CDR3 DNA sequence: TGTGCCAGTAGTATCCGAGTGAAGGGGGACGGAGATACGCAGTATTTT.

The CDR3 DNA reads as TGTGCCAGCTCACTTGACAGAAACACTGAAGCTTTCTTT. Its translation: CASSLDRNTEAFF. V usage is TRBV18 and J usage is TRBJ1-1, with D perhaps TRBD1 (5 bases). The germline V gene encodes CDR1 KGHSH and CDR2 LQKENI. The CDR3 is 13 residues long. V dropped 4 bases and J dropped 2 bases, with 8 bases sitting between them.

This chain joins TRBV30 and TRBJ2-1; D is perhaps TRBD2 (6 bases). The V gene lost 3 bases and the J gene lost 9 bases, with 18 bases spanning the gap. Germline CDR1 reads GTSNPN; CDR2 reads SVGIG (reference sequence). The length of the CDR3 is 14 residues. The CDR3 DNA follows: TGTGCCTGGAGGACCGGGACTCTTCCCCGTGAGCAGTTCTTC. Encoded protein: CAWRTGTLPREQFF.

V and J are TRBV30 and TRBJ1-5; possibly TRBD1 for D (6 bases). This CDR3 spans 14 amino acids. Germline V gene lookup returns CDR1 GTSNPN and CDR2 SVGIG (reference sequence). V lost 5 bases to trimming and J lost 2 bases, with 13 bases between them. CDR3 residues: CAWGMDSGNQPQHF. CDR3 DNA sequence: TGTGCCTGGGGGATGGACAGCGGCAATCAGCCCCAGCATTTT.

The chain is built from TRBV7-6 and TRBJ1-1; tentative D call: TRBD1 (5 bases). Germline lookup yields CDR1 SGHVS and CDR2 FNYEAQ. V lost 5 bases and J 0 bases, leaving 13 bases between the germline ends. The CDR3 consists of 15 residues. CDR3 nucleotide sequence: TGTGCCAGCAGCCTGAACAGGAACGTGAACACTGAAGCTTTCTTT. It yields the protein CASSLNRNVNTEAFF.

V is TRBV5-8 and J is TRBJ2-5, with a tentative D call TRBD1 (5 bases). The V gene lost 1 base and the J gene lost 3 bases, with 7 bases spanning the gap. Germline CDR1 reads SGHTS; CDR2 reads YDEGEE. This CDR3 contains 13 residues. The CDR3 DNA reads TGTGCCAGCAGCTTGAGGGGTGAAGAGACCCAGTACTTC. This sequence encodes CASSLRGEETQYF.

The rearrangement joins TRBV9 to TRBJ1-3, with TRBD1 identical over 10 bases. The V and J ends lost 3 bases and 2 bases, in that order; junction bases with no gene match: 2. This CDR3 has 15 residues. Germline assignment: CDR1 SGDLS and CDR2 YYNGEE. The CDR3 spells CASSETGGPGNTIYF. The DNA for the CDR3 is TGTGCCAGCAGCGAGACAGGGGGCCCTGGAAACACCATATATTTT.

The chain carries TRBV29-1 and TRBJ1-4; D not certain. CDR3 length equals 13 residues. V lost 8 bases to trimming and J lost 1 base, with 11 bases between them. Germline V lookup: CDR1 SQVTM, CDR2 ANQGSEA. The CDR3 sequence: CSFSSVTNEKLFF. In DNA form, the CDR3 reads TGCAGCTTTAGCAGTGTAACTAATGAAAAACTGTTTTTT.

This clone was seen a few times. The V call is TRBV9, the J call TRBJ2-3; weak D call: TRBD1 (5 bases). Germline assignment: CDR1 SGDLS and CDR2 YYNGEE. The CDR3 has 16 residues. Trimming removed 0 bases from V and 2 bases from J, with 13 bases in between. CDR3 sequence reads: CASSVVGAAATDTQYF. The DNA for the CDR3 is TGTGCCAGCAGCGTAGTTGGGGCAGCCGCCACAGATACGCAGTATTTT.

The chain employs TRBV18 and TRBJ1-6; D uncertain. Trimming took off 2 bases at V and 5 bases at J, with 7 bases between the two ends. There are 14 residues in the CDR3. Germline lookup yields CDR1 KGHSH and CDR2 LQKENI. For the CDR3, the DNA is TGTGCCAGCTCACCAGAGGGAAATAATTCACCCCTCCACTTT. This codes for CASSPEGNNSPLHF.

This chain links TRBV7-6 with TRBJ2-3, with 8 bases fitting TRBD2. Losses at the gene ends were 3 bases for V and 0 bases for J; bases not matched to a gene: 2. The CDR3 spans 15 residues. The germline CDR1 and CDR2 sequences are SGHVS and FNYEAQ. The CDR3 is CASSLASGSTDTQYF. The CDR3 nucleotides are TGTGCCAGCAGCTTGGCTAGCGGGAGCACAGATACGCAGTATTTT.

The chain employs TRBV5-1 and TRBJ2-3, with 7 bases identical to TRBD1. Germline-derived CDR1 and CDR2 are SGHRS and YFSETQ. The CDR3 has 14 amino acids. V lost 2 bases and J lost 3; bases outside the gene matches: 3. This CDR3 is CASSFSTGTDTQYF. Written as DNA, the CDR3 is TGCGCCAGCAGCTTCTCGACAGGGACAGATACGCAGTATTTT.